This TCR beta chain was sequenced in a study of cytomegalovirus exposure and HLA in healthy donors. 60 Vbeta and 13 Jbeta primers were used in PCR. In the original workflow: In a later analysis, 80 million or so unique TCR beta chains included roughly 11 million shared by two or more donors. Assay used: immunoSEQ multiplex PCR; TCRdb lists only in-frame clones, some missing. V and J calls plus clone size are reproduced from that table; the DNA served to infer D and trimming. The sample includes a few hundred thousand clones, nearly 95% of them seen just once. The CDR3 is 14 amino acids. Germline V CDR1 and CDR2: SGHTA, FQGNSA. V gave up 8 bases and J gave up 5 bases; unmatched junction bases: 8.

This receptor was obtained from a girl between 2 and 10 years old in good health and CMV-seronegative. This rearrangement joins TRBV7-2 to TRBJ2-3; 9 bases line up with TRBD1. What was sequenced was PBMCs. This chain's CDR3 is CASGPGTGRDTQYF. The CDR3 DNA follows: TGTGCCAGCGGCCCCGGGACAGGGAGAGATACGCAGTATTTT.